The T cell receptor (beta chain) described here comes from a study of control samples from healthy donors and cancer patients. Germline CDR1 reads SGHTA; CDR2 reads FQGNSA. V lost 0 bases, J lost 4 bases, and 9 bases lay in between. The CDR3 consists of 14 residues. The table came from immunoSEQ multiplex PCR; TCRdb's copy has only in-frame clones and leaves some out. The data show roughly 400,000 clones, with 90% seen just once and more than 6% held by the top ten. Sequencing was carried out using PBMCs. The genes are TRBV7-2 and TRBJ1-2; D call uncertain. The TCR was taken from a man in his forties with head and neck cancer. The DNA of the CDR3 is TGTGCCAGCAGCTTAGCGGACCGAGGCTATGGCTACACCTTC. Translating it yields CASSLADRGYGYTF.